This TCR beta chain was obtained from a study of T cells after yellow fever vaccination. Study-wide context: Low-cell-number fractions were prepared with SMART-Seq v4 Ultra Low Input.

One entry per CDR3 protein results from TCRdb running MiXCR on the 5' RACE reads. The sample lists about 400,000 distinct CDR3 sequences, roughly 6.1% occurring once. This clonotype was observed at least ten times. This specimen was PBMCs, taken 5 days after the yellow fever booster vaccination. This receptor was identified in a man aged 30 to 39 who received the YFV17D yellow fever vaccine.

The CDR3 DNA is TGTGCCAGCAGTGAAACCAGGAACGGCTACACCTTC. It translates to CASSETRNGYTF. V and J are TRBV2 and TRBJ1-2, with unresolved D. Germline V CDR1 and CDR2: SNHLY, FYNNEI. The CDR3 is made up of 12 amino acids. Trimming shortened V by 2 bases and J by 8 bases, and 9 bases separated the two germline ends.